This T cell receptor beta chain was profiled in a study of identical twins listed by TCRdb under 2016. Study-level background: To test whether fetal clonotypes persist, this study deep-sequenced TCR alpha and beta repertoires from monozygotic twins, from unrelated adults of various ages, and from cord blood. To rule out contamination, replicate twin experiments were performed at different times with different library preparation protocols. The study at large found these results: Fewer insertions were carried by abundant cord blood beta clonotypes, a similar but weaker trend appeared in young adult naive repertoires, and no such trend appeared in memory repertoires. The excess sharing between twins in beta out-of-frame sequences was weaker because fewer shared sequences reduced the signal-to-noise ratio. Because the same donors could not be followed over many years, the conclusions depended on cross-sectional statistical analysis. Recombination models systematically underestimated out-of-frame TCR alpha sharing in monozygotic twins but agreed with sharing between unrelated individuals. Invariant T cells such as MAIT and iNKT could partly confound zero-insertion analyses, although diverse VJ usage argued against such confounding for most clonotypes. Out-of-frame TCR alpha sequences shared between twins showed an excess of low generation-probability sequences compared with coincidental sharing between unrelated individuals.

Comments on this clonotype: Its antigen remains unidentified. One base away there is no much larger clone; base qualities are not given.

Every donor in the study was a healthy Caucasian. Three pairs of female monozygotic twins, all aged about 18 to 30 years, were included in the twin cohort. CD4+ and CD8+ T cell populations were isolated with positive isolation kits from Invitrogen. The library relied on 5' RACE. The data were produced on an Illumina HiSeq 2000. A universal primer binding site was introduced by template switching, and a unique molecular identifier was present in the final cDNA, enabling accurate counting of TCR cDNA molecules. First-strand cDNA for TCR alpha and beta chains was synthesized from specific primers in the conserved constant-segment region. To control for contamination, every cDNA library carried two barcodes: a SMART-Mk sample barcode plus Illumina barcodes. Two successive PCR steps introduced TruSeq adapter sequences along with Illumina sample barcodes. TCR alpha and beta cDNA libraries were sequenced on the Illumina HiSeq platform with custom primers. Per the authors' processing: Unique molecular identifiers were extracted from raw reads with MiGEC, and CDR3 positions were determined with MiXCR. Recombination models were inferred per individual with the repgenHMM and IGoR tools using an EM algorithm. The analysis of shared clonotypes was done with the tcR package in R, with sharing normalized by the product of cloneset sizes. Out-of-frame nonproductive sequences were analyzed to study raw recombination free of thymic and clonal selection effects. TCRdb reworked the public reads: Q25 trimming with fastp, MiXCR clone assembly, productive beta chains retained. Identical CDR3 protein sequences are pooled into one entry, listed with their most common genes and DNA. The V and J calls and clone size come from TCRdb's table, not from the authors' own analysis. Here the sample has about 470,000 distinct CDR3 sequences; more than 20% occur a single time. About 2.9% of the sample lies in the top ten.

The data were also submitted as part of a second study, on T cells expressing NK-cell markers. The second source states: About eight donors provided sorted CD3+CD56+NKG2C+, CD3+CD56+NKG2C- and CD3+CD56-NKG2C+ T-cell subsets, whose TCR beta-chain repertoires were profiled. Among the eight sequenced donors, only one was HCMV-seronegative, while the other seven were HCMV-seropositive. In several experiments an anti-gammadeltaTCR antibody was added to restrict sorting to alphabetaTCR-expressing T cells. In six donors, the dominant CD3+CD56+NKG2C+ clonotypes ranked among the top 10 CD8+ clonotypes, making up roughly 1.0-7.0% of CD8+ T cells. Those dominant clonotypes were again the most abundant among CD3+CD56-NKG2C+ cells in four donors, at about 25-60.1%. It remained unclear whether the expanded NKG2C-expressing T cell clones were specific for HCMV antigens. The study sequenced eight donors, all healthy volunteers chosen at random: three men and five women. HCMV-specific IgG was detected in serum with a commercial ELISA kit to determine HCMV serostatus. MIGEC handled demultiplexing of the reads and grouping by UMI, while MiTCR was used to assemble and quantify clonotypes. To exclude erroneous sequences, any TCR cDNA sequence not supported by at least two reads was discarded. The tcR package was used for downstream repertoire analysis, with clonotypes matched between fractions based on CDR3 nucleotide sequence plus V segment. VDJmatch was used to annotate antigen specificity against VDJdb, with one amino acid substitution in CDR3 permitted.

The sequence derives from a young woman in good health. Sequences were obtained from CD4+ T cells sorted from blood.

The DNA sequence is TGTGCCAGCAGCCAAGGGGGGACAGGCGGCGTTGAGCAGTACTTC. This sequence encodes CASSQGGTGGVEQYF. The chain is made from TRBV3-1 and TRBJ2-7, with TRBD1 identical over 8 junction bases. V trim: 1 base; J trim: 7 bases; unmatched bases: 9. The CDR3, cysteine through phenylalanine, is 15 amino acids long. The kept DNA is CDR3 alone, 45 bases in frame from the first base. CDR1 and CDR2 were assigned from the germline V gene (reference sequence) as LGHDT and YNNKEL.